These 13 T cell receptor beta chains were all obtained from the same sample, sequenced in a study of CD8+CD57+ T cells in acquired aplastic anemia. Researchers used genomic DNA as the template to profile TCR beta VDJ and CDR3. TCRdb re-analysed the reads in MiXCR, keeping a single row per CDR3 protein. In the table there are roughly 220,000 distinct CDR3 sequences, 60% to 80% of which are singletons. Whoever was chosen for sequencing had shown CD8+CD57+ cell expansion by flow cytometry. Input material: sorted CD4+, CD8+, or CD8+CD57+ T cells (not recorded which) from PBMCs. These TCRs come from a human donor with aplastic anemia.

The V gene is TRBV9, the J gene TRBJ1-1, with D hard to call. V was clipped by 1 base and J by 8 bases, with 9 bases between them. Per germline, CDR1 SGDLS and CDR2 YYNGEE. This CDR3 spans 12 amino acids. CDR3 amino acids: CASSVFSGEAFF. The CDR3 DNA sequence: TGTGCCAGCAGCGTATTCTCAGGAGAAGCTTTCTTT.

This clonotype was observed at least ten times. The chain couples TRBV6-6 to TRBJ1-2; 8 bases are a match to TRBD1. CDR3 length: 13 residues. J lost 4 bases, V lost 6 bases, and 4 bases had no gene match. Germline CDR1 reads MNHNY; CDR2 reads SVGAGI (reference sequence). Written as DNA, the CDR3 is TGTGCCAGCAGCCCCACAGGGGGCTATGGCTACACCTTC. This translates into CASSPTGGYGYTF.

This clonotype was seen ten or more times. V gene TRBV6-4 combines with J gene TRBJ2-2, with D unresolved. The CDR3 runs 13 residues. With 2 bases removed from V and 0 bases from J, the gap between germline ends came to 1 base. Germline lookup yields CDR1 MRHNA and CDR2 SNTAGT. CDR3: CASSDTNTGELFF. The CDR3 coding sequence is TGTGCCAGCAGTGACACGAACACCGGGGAGCTGTTTTTT.

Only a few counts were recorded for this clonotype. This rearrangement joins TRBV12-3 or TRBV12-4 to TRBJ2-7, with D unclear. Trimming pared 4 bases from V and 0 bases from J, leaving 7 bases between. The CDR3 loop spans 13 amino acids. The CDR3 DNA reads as TGTGCCAGCAGTTATCTTGGCTCCTACGAGCAGTACTTC. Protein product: CASSYLGSYEQYF.

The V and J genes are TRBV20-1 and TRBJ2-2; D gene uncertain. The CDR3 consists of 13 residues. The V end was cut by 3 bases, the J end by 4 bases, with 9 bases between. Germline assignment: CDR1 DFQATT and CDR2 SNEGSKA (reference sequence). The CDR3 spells CSASFGSTGELFF. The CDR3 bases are TGCAGTGCTAGTTTTGGGTCCACCGGGGAGCTGTTTTTT.

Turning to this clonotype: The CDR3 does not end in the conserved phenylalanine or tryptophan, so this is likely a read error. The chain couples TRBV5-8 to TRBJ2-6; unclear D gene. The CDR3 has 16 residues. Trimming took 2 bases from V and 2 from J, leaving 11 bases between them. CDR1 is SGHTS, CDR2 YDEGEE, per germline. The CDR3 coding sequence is TGTGCCAGCAGCTTCAAAATCTCCGCTGGGGCCAACGTCCTGACTTCC. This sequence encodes CASSFKISAGANVLTS.

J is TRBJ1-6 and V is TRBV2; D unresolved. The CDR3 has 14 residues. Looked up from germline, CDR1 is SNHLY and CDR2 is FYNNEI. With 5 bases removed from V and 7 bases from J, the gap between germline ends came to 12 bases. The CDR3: CASSRRTENSPLHF. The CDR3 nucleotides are TGTGCCAGCAGTAGGAGGACGGAGAATTCACCCCTCCACTTT.

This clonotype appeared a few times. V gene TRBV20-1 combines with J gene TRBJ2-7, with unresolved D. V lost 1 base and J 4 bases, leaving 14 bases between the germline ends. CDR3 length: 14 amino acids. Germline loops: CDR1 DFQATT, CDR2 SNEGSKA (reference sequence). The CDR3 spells CSARVAEKYYEQYF. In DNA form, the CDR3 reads TGCAGTGCTAGAGTCGCGGAGAAGTATTACGAGCAGTACTTC.

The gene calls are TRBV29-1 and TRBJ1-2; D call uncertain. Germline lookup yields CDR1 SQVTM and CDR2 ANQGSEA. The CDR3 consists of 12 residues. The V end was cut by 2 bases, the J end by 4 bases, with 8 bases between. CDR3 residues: CSVEFPSYGYTF. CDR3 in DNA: TGCAGCGTTGAATTTCCGTCCTATGGCTACACCTTC.

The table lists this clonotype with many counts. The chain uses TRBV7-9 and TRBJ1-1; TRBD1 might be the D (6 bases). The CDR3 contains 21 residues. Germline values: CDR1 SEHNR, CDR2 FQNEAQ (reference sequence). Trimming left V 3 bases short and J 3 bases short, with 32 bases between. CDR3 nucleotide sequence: TGTGCCAGCAGCTTGGGCGCAGTAACCAGGGGCCCGGATGCCAGGGACACTGAAGCTTTCTTT. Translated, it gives CASSLGAVTRGPDARDTEAFF.

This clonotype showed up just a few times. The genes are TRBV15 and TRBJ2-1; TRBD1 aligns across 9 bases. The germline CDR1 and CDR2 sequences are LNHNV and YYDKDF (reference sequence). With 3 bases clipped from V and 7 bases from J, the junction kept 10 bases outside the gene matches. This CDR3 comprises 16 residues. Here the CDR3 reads CATSSPVDRGGNEQFF. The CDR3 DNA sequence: TGTGCCACCAGCAGCCCCGTGGACAGGGGAGGAAATGAGCAGTTCTTC.

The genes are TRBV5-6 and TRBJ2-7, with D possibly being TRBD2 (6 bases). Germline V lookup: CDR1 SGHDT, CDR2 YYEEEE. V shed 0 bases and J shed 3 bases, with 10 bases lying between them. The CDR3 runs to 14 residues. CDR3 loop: CASSLGGVLYEQYF. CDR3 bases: TGTGCCAGCAGCTTGGGGGGGGTCCTCTACGAGCAGTACTTC.

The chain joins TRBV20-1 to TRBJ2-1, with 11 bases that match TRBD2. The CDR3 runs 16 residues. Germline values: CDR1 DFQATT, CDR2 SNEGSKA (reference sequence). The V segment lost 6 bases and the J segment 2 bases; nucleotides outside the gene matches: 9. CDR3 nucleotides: TGCAGTGCCCCAGTTCTAGCGGGGGGAGCCTACAATGAGCAGTTCTTC. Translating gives CSAPVLAGGAYNEQFF.